The next 17 T cell receptor beta chains were all read from a single sample in a study of blood T cells in healthy people across ages. With a J-beta primer mix and a sample-barcoded 5' primer, a second PCR ran 7 to 11 cycles. TCRdb re-called the 5' RACE reads with MiXCR, one entry per CDR3 protein. The sample gives some 1,500,000 distinct CDR3 sequences, roughly two fifths of which show up once; around 4% is in the top ten. Material for sequencing was blood. The origin of the receptors is a woman aged 18 to 35 in good health.

The J gene is TRBJ2-3, the V gene TRBV10-3, with TRBD2 identical over 13 bases. V dropped 6 bases and J dropped 4; count of bases not matched to a gene: 4. Germline loops: CDR1 ENHRY, CDR2 SYGVKD. This CDR3 is built from 15 residues. CDR3 loop: CAIRGLAGPADTQYF. CDR3 in DNA: TGTGCCATCAGGGGACTAGCGGGGCCCGCAGATACGCAGTATTTT.

This chain uses TRBV7-2 with TRBJ2-1, with TRBD2 matching 7 bases. Gene TRBJ2-7 matches the end of the DNA better, so the J call may be wrong. CDR3 length: 17 amino acids. The germline gives CDR1 SGHTA, CDR2 FQGNSA. The CDR3 DNA follows: TGTGCCAGCAGCTCCAAGTCTAGCGGCCACTCCTACAATGAGCAGTACTTC. Amino acid sequence: CASSSKSSGHSYNEQYF.

This clonotype was counted between two and nine times. This chain connects TRBV7-2 to TRBJ2-3, with D tentatively TRBD2 (7 bases). The germline V gene encodes CDR1 SGHTA and CDR2 FQGNSA. The CDR3 is 14 amino acids. The ends were cut back, 4 bases at V and 6 bases at J, with 14 bases in the middle. CDR3 nucleotides: TGTGCCAGCAGCTCCCCCGGGGGGCCTGATACGCAGTATTTT. This translates into CASSSPGGPDTQYF.

The rearrangement uses TRBV25-1 and TRBJ1-3; the D is unclear. Trimming removed 3 bases from V and 8 bases from J, with 11 bases in between. This CDR3 comprises 13 residues. Per germline, CDR1 MGHDK and CDR2 SYGVNS. CDR3 DNA sequence: TGTGCCAGCAGTGAGCCGGGAATAGACACCATATATTTT. This gives the protein CASSEPGIDTIYF. Using reference TRBV25-1 and TRBJ1-3 for the parts outside the CDR3, the full variable domain is EADIYQTPRYLVIGTGKKITLECSQTMGHDKMYWYQQDPGMELHLIHYSYGVNSTEKGDLSSESTVSRIRTEHFPLTLESARPSHTSQYLCASSEPGIDTIYFGEGSWLTVV.

This clonotype was counted between two and nine times. J is TRBJ2-1 and V is TRBV4-1; D is unresolved. The germline CDR1 and CDR2 sequences are MGHRA and YSYEKL. Trimming took 0 bases from V and 5 from J, leaving 14 bases between them. There are 16 residues in the CDR3. The CDR3 sequence is CASSQDSPSTNNEQFF. The DNA for the CDR3 is TGCGCCAGCAGCCAAGATTCCCCTTCTACGAACAATGAGCAGTTCTTC.

The chain employs TRBV20-1 and TRBJ2-1, with D unresolved. The CDR3 extends over 13 amino acids. Per germline, CDR1 DFQATT and CDR2 SNEGSKA (reference sequence). Trimming removed 6 bases from V and 9 bases from J, with 18 bases in between. This CDR3 is CSAPIRLNGEQFF. The CDR3 DNA is TGCAGTGCCCCTATTAGGTTAAACGGTGAGCAGTTCTTC.

The chain recombines TRBV3-1 with TRBJ2-3, with a tentative D call TRBD2 (5 bases). The CDR3 runs to 14 residues. Between the trimmed V and J ends, which lost 2 bases and 4 bases, there was a span of 10 bases. CDR1 LGHDT and CDR2 YNNKEL come from the germline V gene (reference sequence). The CDR3 loop reads CASSQFQEADTQYF. CDR3 DNA: TGTGCCAGCAGCCAATTCCAGGAGGCAGATACGCAGTATTTT.

This clonotype was seen a few times. The genes are TRBV5-1 and TRBJ2-7; tentatively, D is TRBD1 (6 bases). The CDR3 has 14 amino acids. Germline-derived CDR1 and CDR2 are SGHRS and YFSETQ. V was clipped by 0 bases and J by 3 bases, with 10 bases between them. This chain's CDR3 is CASSLDRDRYEQYF. CDR3 bases: TGCGCCAGCAGCTTGGACAGGGACCGCTACGAGCAGTACTTC.

The rearrangement uses TRBV18 and TRBJ2-3, with TRBD2 matching over 10 bases. Losses at the gene ends were 0 bases for V and 0 bases for J; bases not matched to a gene: 12. The CDR3 consists of 20 residues. Germline loops: CDR1 KGHSH, CDR2 LQKENI. The CDR3 nucleotides are TGTGCCAGCTCACCACCGAACGCCGGGACTAGCGTCAGAAGCACAGATACGCAGTATTTT. It is translated as CASSPPNAGTSVRSTDTQYF. Full variable domain (outside the CDR3, taken from reference TRBV18 and TRBJ2-3): NAGVMQNPRHLVRRRGQEARLRCSPMKGHSHVYWYRQLPEEGLKFMVYLQKENIIDESGMPKERFSAEFPKEGPSILRIQQVVRGDSAAYFCASSPPNAGTSVRSTDTQYFGPGTRLTVL.

This clonotype was picked up a small number of times. The rearrangement uses TRBV6-1 and TRBJ1-1, with D hard to call. Trimming removed 7 bases from V and 7 bases from J, with 13 bases in between. Germline V lookup: CDR1 MNHNS, CDR2 SASEGT. This CDR3 has 12 amino acids. The CDR3 protein is CASIGVRNEAFF. The CDR3, as DNA: TGTGCCAGCATTGGGGTGAGAAATGAAGCTTTCTTT.

The chain employs TRBV29-1 and TRBJ2-7; D is ambiguous. Germline V gives CDR1 SQVTM, CDR2 ANQGSEA. This CDR3 spans 14 amino acids. Between the trimmed V and J ends, which lost 4 bases and 3 bases, there was a span of 16 bases. CDR3 residues: CSVVGLSDFYEQYF. CDR3 in DNA: TGCAGCGTTGTAGGGCTTTCAGACTTCTACGAGCAGTACTTC.

This clonotype has only a few counts. This chain uses TRBV14 with TRBJ2-3; D is uncertain. The ends were cut back, 0 bases at V and 4 bases at J, with 11 bases in the middle. The CDR3 contains 15 residues. Germline values: CDR1 SGHDN, CDR2 FVKESK. The CDR3 sequence: CASSQDLSRSDTQYF. The CDR3 DNA reads as TGTGCCAGCAGCCAAGACCTCAGCAGATCAGATACGCAGTATTTT. Full variable domain (remainder filled in from reference TRBV14 and TRBJ2-3): EAGVTQFPSHSVIEKGQTVTLRCDPISGHDNLYWYRRVMGKEIKFLLHFVKESKQDESGMPNNRFLAERTGGTYSTLKVQPAELEDSGVYFCASSQDLSRSDTQYFGPGTRLTVL.

This clonotype came up a few times. The chain couples TRBV2 to TRBJ1-1, with D perhaps TRBD1 (6 bases). Trimming took off 6 bases at V and 5 bases at J, with 22 bases between the two ends. The CDR3 covers 16 residues. Germline V lookup: CDR1 SNHLY, CDR2 FYNNEI. The CDR3 sequence is CASSPGGQGRGTEAFF. CDR3 in DNA: TGTGCCAGCAGCCCTGGAGGTCAGGGGCGGGGGACTGAAGCTTTCTTT.

The V call is TRBV6-5, the J call TRBJ2-6; 8 nucleotides line up with TRBD2. The V segment lost 10 bases and the J segment 0 bases; nucleotides outside the gene matches: 8. Per germline, CDR1 MNHEY and CDR2 SVGAGI. This CDR3 region has 16 residues. CDR3 coding DNA: TGTGCCACGTGGACGGGAGGGCTCTCTGGGGCCAACGTCCTGACTTTC. Amino acid sequence: CATWTGGLSGANVLTF.

This clonotype was recorded many times. The chain is built from TRBV29-1 and TRBJ1-2; D is undetermined. Trimming removed 4 bases from V and 4 bases from J, with 10 bases in between. The CDR3 loop spans 12 amino acids. Germline values: CDR1 SQVTM, CDR2 ANQGSEA. The CDR3 DNA follows: TGCAGCGTTGTTTCAGGACCCTATGGCTACACCTTC. Translating it yields CSVVSGPYGYTF.

The chain is built from TRBV5-6 and TRBJ2-7, with 9 bases identical to TRBD1. Germline assignment: CDR1 SGHDT and CDR2 YYEEEE. This CDR3 has 14 amino acids. J gave up 7 bases and V 5 bases, and 10 bases lay outside the gene matches. The CDR3 DNA is TGTGCCAGCAGGGAGGGACAGGGATACTATGAGCAGTACTTC. The encoded protein is CASREGQGYYEQYF.

The chain carries TRBV29-1 and TRBJ2-3; 9 bases agree with TRBD2. With 1 base clipped from V and 4 bases from J, the junction kept 6 bases outside the gene matches. Looked up from germline, CDR1 is SQVTM and CDR2 is ANQGSEA. The CDR3 has 15 residues. In nucleotides, the CDR3 is TGCAGCGTTGAAGGGCTAGCGGGACTTCCAGATACGCAGTATTTT. Translated: CSVEGLAGLPDTQYF.